This is a list of T cell receptor beta chains from one sample in a study of cytomegalovirus exposure and HLA in healthy donors. Data came from immunoSEQ multiplex PCR; TCRdb stores just in-frame clones and leaves some out. Of 86,000 or so clones listed, roughly 95% are singletons. The specimen was PBMCs. The receptor set was obtained from a man younger than 30 in good health and CMV-seropositive. Each CDR3 is given with its conserved first and last residue. D genes are given only for firm matches.

length,V,D,J,CDR3,DNA
14,TRBV5-6,.,TRBJ2-3,CASSWGRGGDTQYF,TGTGCCAGCAGCTGGGGGAGGGGGGGAGATACGCAGTATTTT
15,TRBV6-1,TRBD1,TRBJ2-7,CASRNTGGFSYEQYF,TGTGCCAGCCGGAACACAGGGGGTTTTTCCTACGAGCAGTACTTC
13,TRBV7-9,.,TRBJ2-7,CASSSYETYEQYF,TGTGCCAGCAGCTCGTACGAGACCTACGAGCAGTACTTC
15,TRBV19,TRBD1,TRBJ2-7,CASSPPGTGYYEQYF,TGTGCCAGTAGTCCCCCAGGGACAGGGTATTACGAGCAGTACTTC
11,TRBV29-1,.,TRBJ2-3,CSVSPRDTQYF,TGCAGCGTTTCCCCCAGGGATACGCAGTATTTT
14,TRBV14,TRBD2,TRBJ2-5,CASSPLTSVETQYF,TGTGCCAGCAGCCCCTTGACTAGCGTGGAGACCCAGTACTTC
11,TRBV29-1,.,TRBJ1-2,CSVAASYGYTF,TGCAGCGTGGCGGCGAGCTATGGCTACACCTTC
15,TRBV30,.,TRBJ2-7,CAWTRSGVAIHEQYF,TGTGCCTGGACTCGATCGGGGGTCGCGATCCACGAGCAGTACTTC
15,TRBV19,.,TRBJ2-1,CASSTGGSSYNEQFF,TGTGCCAGTAGTACCGGAGGCAGCTCCTACAATGAGCAGTTCTTC
16,TRBV4-1,TRBD2,TRBJ2-1,CASSQEGGRAYNEQFF,TGCGCCAGCAGCCAAGAAGGCGGGAGGGCCTACAATGAGCAGTTCTTC
15,TRBV7-2,.,TRBJ1-2,CASSSGQQSNYGYTF,TGTGCCAGCAGCTCCGGACAGCAATCTAACTATGGCTACACCTTC
16,TRBV30,TRBD2,TRBJ2-1,CAWSVRGSGSRNEQFF,TGTGCCTGGAGTGTACGGGGTAGCGGGAGTCGGAATGAGCAGTTCTTC
15,TRBV28,TRBD2,TRBJ2-1,CASTSPSGLYNEQFF,TGTGCCAGCACTTCCCCTAGCGGGCTATACAATGAGCAGTTCTTC